The sequence of this T cell receptor delta chain was determined in a study of gamma-delta T cells after stem cell transplantation. TCRdb re-processed the RT-PCR reads using CATT. The profile shows 600 to 850 delta-chain clones, 1.2% of them singletons. This clone is judged large. The J segment lost 2 bases and the V segment lost 0 bases, leaving 8 bases of the junction unmatched. CDR3 length: 17 residues. The V gene's germline CDR1 is TSWWSYY and CDR2 QGS. Sequenced material: gamma-delta T cells. The receptor was isolated from a human donor. It is not recorded whose cells these are; they may come from a transplant donor. V usage is TRDV1 and J usage is TRDJ1; 8 nucleotides align to TRDD3. The CDR3 sequence is CALGELYMGDLTDKLIF. The CDR3 DNA is TGTGCTCTTGGGGAACTGTACATGGGGGATCTAACCGATAAACTCATCTTT.